These 27 T cell receptor beta chains were sequenced from one sample in a study of OX40 agonist ivuxolimab in advanced cancers. Sequencing was performed with immunoSEQ multiplex PCR; in TCRdb, only in-frame clones are kept and a portion is missing. The sample contains under 80,000 clones, 89% of which appear only once. The source material was CD4+ or CD8+ T cells sorted from blood, sampled in a trial of the OX40 agonist ivuxolimab. The origin of the receptors is an adult with an advanced solid tumor such as melanoma, head and neck, liver or kidney cancer.

The gene calls are TRBV13 and TRBJ2-1, with D perhaps given as TRBD1 or TRBD2 (5 bases each). Trimming stripped 5 bases from V and 4 bases from J, with 18 bases between. Germline-derived CDR1 and CDR2 are PRHDT and FYEKMQ (reference sequence). The CDR3 covers 16 residues. As DNA, the CDR3 is TGTGCCAGCAGCGGCAGGAGCGGACACCAATACAATGAGCAGTTCTTC. It codes for CASSGRSGHQYNEQFF.

This clone was recorded only once. The CDR3 region has the DNA TGTGCCACCCACGGGGTCAATGAGCAGTTCTTC. It encodes CATHGVNEQFF. The chain recombines TRBV28 with TRBJ2-1; weak D call: TRBD2 (5 bases). Germline V CDR1 and CDR2: MDHEN, SYDVKM. CDR3 length: 11 amino acids. V lost 10 bases and J 6 bases, leaving 10 bases between the germline ends. Looking up the rest from reference TRBV28 and TRBJ2-1 gives the full variable domain: DVKVTQSSRYLVKRTGEKVFLECVQDMDHENMFWYRQDPGLGLRLIYFSYDVKMKEKGDIPEGYSVSREKKERFSLILESASTNQTSMYLCATHGVNEQFFGPGTRLTVL.

The chain recombines TRBV9 with TRBJ2-1; 11 bases fit TRBD2. The V gene end was trimmed by 3 bases and the J gene end by 4 bases; junction bases not matched to a gene: 6. Germline loops: CDR1 SGDLS, CDR2 YYNGEE. CDR3 length equals 16 residues. This CDR3 reads CASSAAGLAVYNEQFF. The CDR3 DNA follows: TGTGCCAGCAGCGCCGCGGGACTAGCGGTTTACAATGAGCAGTTCTTC.

This clone was counted at least ten times. The chain combines TRBV4-3 with TRBJ2-1; D unclear. The CDR3 spans 15 residues. Trimming cost V 0 bases and J 2 bases, with 8 bases left between them. Germline V gene lookup returns CDR1 LGHNA and CDR2 YSLEER. Written as DNA, the CDR3 is TGCGCCAGCAGCCAAGATCGGACGCCCTACAATGAGCAGTTCTTC. It is translated as CASSQDRTPYNEQFF.

V is TRBV7-9 and J is TRBJ2-2; 10 bases match TRBD2. Germline loops: CDR1 SEHNR, CDR2 FQNEAQ (reference sequence). The CDR3 consists of 16 residues. V was clipped by 5 bases and J by 3 bases; unmatched bases: 6. CDR3 DNA: TGTGCCAGCAGCCCGCGGACTAGCGGATACACCGGGGAGCTGTTTTTT. Translation: CASSPRTSGYTGELFF.

The genes are TRBV7-9 and TRBJ2-5; 7 positions match TRBD1. V gave up 5 bases and J gave up 3 bases; unmatched junction bases: 6. CDR3 size: 14 residues. The V gene's germline CDR1 is SEHNR and CDR2 FQNEAQ (reference sequence). CDR3: CASSPGDREETQYF. For the CDR3, the DNA is TGTGCCAGCAGCCCAGGGGACAGAGAAGAGACCCAGTACTTC.

J is TRBJ2-1 and V is TRBV30; tentative D call: TRBD2 (6 bases). This CDR3 comprises 13 residues. Trimming left V 2 bases short and J 3 bases short, with 8 bases between. CDR1 is GTSNPN, CDR2 SVGIG, per germline (reference sequence). In DNA form, the CDR3 reads TGTGCCTGGAGTCCGACTAGCTACAATGAGCAGTTCTTC. It yields the protein CAWSPTSYNEQFF.

The chain links TRBV7-8 to TRBJ2-7; no clear D gene. Germline V gene data show CDR1 as SGHVS and CDR2 as FQNEAQ. Trimming stripped 3 bases from V and 3 bases from J, with 12 bases between. CDR3 length equals 14 residues. The CDR3 region is CASSLVEGIYEQYF. CDR3 in DNA: TGTGCCAGCAGCTTGGTAGAAGGAATCTACGAGCAGTACTTC.

The chain combines TRBV4-3 with TRBJ2-6, with a weak D call TRBD2 (6 bases). V shed 2 bases and J shed 4 bases, with 15 bases lying between them. Germline CDR1 and CDR2: LGHNA and YSLEER. This CDR3 is 17 amino acids long. The CDR3 sequence: CASSQLITGDGANVLTF. The CDR3 DNA follows: TGCGCCAGCAGCCAACTAATCACGGGAGACGGGGCCAACGTCCTGACTTTC.

The gene calls are TRBV15 and TRBJ2-7; 7 nucleotides agree with TRBD1. Losses at the gene ends were 3 bases for V and 5 bases for J; bases not matched to a gene: 7. The CDR3 loop spans 14 amino acids. CDR1 is LNHNV and CDR2 is YYDKDF in the germline V gene (reference sequence). Here the CDR3 reads CATSSDREHHEQYF. The CDR3 bases are TGTGCCACCAGCAGCGACAGGGAACATCACGAGCAGTACTTC.

CDR3 nucleotides: TGTGCCAGCAGCTTGGCTCTCAGGGCTGGCGAGCAGTACTTC. Its translation: CASSLALRAGEQYF. This chain joins TRBV5-6 and TRBJ2-7; D might be TRBD1 (5 bases). The germline CDR1 and CDR2 sequences are SGHDT and YYEEEE. The CDR3 is 14 amino acids. V was pared by 0 bases and J by 6 bases, with 13 bases between.

The CDR3 nucleotides are TGTGCCAGCAGCCTAACCTACTCGCGTGAGCAGTTCTTC. It encodes CASSLTYSREQFF. V usage is TRBV7-2 and J usage is TRBJ2-1; D is ambiguous. This CDR3 is 13 amino acids long. V lost 5 bases, J lost 9 bases, and 14 bases lay in between. Germline V lookup: CDR1 SGHTA, CDR2 FQGNSA.

The chain is built from TRBV28 and TRBJ2-7, with 11 bases matching TRBD1. The V gene's germline CDR1 is MDHEN and CDR2 SYDVKM. With V trimmed by 4 bases and J by 0 bases, 2 bases remained unmatched. The CDR3 runs 15 residues. CDR3 amino acids: CASSWGTGGSYEQYF. In nucleotides, the CDR3 is TGTGCCAGCAGTTGGGGGACAGGGGGCTCCTACGAGCAGTACTTC.

This sequence joins TRBV7-8 and TRBJ2-1; D gene unclear. This CDR3 comprises 15 residues. Germline V CDR1 and CDR2: SGHVS, FQNEAQ. Trimming shortened V by 5 bases and J by 0 bases, and 11 bases separated the two germline ends. CDR3 DNA sequence: TGTGCCAGCAGCCCTTCCATCAGCTCCTACAATGAGCAGTTCTTC. Its translation: CASSPSISSYNEQFF.

The rearrangement uses TRBV11-3 and TRBJ2-7; a weak D match, TRBD2 (5 bases). V lost 5 bases to trimming and J lost 0 bases, with 14 bases between them. Germline assignment: CDR1 SGHNT and CDR2 YENEEA. The CDR3 spans 15 residues. The CDR3 DNA reads TGTGCCAGCAGCAACAAGGACTGGAGCTCCTACGAGCAGTACTTC. Protein product: CASSNKDWSSYEQYF.

This CDR3 reads CASSYSSLGQETQYF. CDR3 DNA: TGTGCCAGCAGTTACTCGAGTCTAGGCCAAGAGACCCAGTACTTC. This chain links TRBV6-5 with TRBJ2-5; no clear D. V shed 0 bases and J shed 1 base, with 9 bases lying between them. Germline CDR1 is MNHEY and CDR2 is SVGAGI. This CDR3 has 15 amino acids.

The V and J genes are TRBV5-4 and TRBJ2-7; D might be TRBD1 or TRBD2, each matching 5 bases. The CDR3 contains 18 residues. The V end lost 4 bases, the J end lost 0 bases, and 23 bases lay between the germline ends. Germline CDR1 reads SGHNT; CDR2 reads YYREEE (reference sequence). In DNA form, the CDR3 reads TGTGCCAGCAGCCAAGATGAATCCGGGGACCGCCTCTCCTACGAGCAGTACTTC. Its translation is CASSQDESGDRLSYEQYF.

J is TRBJ1-1 and V is TRBV28; 7 nucleotides align to TRBD1. The germline V gene encodes CDR1 MDHEN and CDR2 SYDVKM. The CDR3 extends over 13 amino acids. The ends lost 5 bases at V and 2 bases at J; junction bases unmatched: 2. The CDR3 bases are TGTGCCAGCAGTCGGGACAGCAACACTGAAGCTTTCTTT. Translation gives CASSRDSNTEAFF.

This chain connects TRBV27 to TRBJ2-5; D is unresolved. Trimming left V 6 bases short and J 2 bases short, with 13 bases between. Germline-derived CDR1 and CDR2 are MNHEY and SMNVEV (reference sequence). The CDR3 extends over 14 amino acids. CDR3 coding DNA: TGTGCCAGCAGACCTCTAGAGGTTCAAGAGACCCAGTACTTC. Its translation: CASRPLEVQETQYF.

The chain uses TRBV27 and TRBJ2-1; TRBD2 matches 9 bases. Per germline, CDR1 MNHEY and CDR2 SMNVEV (reference sequence). The CDR3 totals 13 residues. V gave up 10 bases and J gave up 4 bases; unmatched junction bases: 5. CDR3 nucleotide sequence: TGTGCCATCGCTAGCGGGGCATACAATGAGCAGTTCTTC. This translates into CAIASGAYNEQFF.

J is TRBJ2-7 and V is TRBV4-3; 7 bases match TRBD2. Germline assignment: CDR1 LGHNA and CDR2 YSLEER. V lost 0 bases to trimming and J lost 1 base; unmatched junction nucleotides: 9. CDR3 length equals 17 residues. The CDR3 region is CASSQELLAGTSYEQYF. CDR3 DNA: TGCGCCAGCAGCCAAGAGCTCTTAGCGGGTACATCCTACGAGCAGTACTTC.

CDR3 DNA sequence: TGTGCCAGCAGCCGAAAGGCCTCGAACTCCTACGAGCAGTACTTC. Protein sequence: CASSRKASNSYEQYF. J is TRBJ2-7 and V is TRBV7-8; D not certain. The germline CDR1 and CDR2 sequences are SGHVS and FQNEAQ. V gave up 5 bases and J gave up 0 bases, with 14 bases separating them. This CDR3 is built from 15 residues.

The chain couples TRBV4-3 to TRBJ2-3, with D perhaps TRBD1 (5 bases). Trimming took 1 base from V and 6 from J, leaving 11 bases between them. Germline V gene lookup returns CDR1 LGHNA and CDR2 YSLEER. The CDR3 sequence is 14 residues long. The CDR3 DNA follows: TGCGCCAGCAGCCAAGGTGGGGCCTCGGATACGCAGTATTTT. Amino acids: CASSQGGASDTQYF.

The chain employs TRBV7-9 and TRBJ2-1, with D perhaps matching TRBD2 (6 bases). Germline CDR1 reads SEHNR; CDR2 reads FQNEAQ (reference sequence). The CDR3 is made up of 15 amino acids. With 1 base removed from V and 6 bases from J, the gap between germline ends came to 13 bases. The DNA for the CDR3 is TGTGCCAGCAGCTTAGTGACTAGTAGTACCAATGAGCAGTTCTTC. Its protein is CASSLVTSSTNEQFF.

The J gene is TRBJ2-5, the V gene TRBV7-2; D call uncertain. The assigned J gene may be wrong: the sequence end matches TRBJ2-7 better. The length of the CDR3 is 14 residues. Germline CDR1 reads SGHTA; CDR2 reads FQGNSA. The CDR3 spells CASSLVLRSYEQYF. CDR3 DNA: TGTGCCAGCAGCTTAGTGTTGCGGTCCTACGAGCAGTACTTC.

This clone is medium-sized. The chain recombines TRBV5-6 with TRBJ1-2, with no clear D. The germline V and J ends were trimmed by 4 bases and 2 bases, with 9 bases remaining between them. This CDR3 region has 13 residues. CDR1 is SGHDT and CDR2 is YYEEEE in the germline V gene. CDR3 region: CASSPSANYGYTF. CDR3 DNA: TGTGCCAGCAGCCCCTCAGCAAACTATGGCTACACCTTC.

The count of this clone is one. This chain links TRBV6-1 with TRBJ2-7, with D uncertain. V shed 1 base and J shed 4 bases, with 11 bases lying between them. The CDR3 spans 14 residues. CDR1 is MNHNS and CDR2 is SASEGT in the germline V gene. The DNA of the CDR3 is TGTGCCAGCAGTGAAGACCTCCTGGGGTACGAGCAGTACTTC. Protein: CASSEDLLGYEQYF.